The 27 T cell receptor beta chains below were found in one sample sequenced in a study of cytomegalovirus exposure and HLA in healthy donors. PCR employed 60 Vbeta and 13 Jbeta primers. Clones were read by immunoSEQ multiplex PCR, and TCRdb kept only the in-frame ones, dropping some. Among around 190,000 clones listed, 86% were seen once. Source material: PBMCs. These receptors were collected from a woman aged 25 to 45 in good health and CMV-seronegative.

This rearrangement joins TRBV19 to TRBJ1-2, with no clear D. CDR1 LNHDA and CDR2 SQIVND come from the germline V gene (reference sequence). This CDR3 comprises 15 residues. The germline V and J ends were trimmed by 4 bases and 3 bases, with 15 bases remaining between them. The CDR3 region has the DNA TGTGCCAGTAGTACGGCGGGAAGAATAGACTATGGCTACACCTTC. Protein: CASSTAGRIDYGYTF.

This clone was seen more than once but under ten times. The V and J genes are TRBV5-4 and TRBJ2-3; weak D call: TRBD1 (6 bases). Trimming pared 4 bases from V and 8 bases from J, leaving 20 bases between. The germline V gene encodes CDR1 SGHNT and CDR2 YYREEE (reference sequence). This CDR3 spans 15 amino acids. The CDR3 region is CASSQAVGAEGTQYF. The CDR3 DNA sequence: TGTGCCAGCAGCCAGGCGGTGGGGGCGGAAGGTACGCAGTATTTT. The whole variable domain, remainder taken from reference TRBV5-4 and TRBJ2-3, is ETGVTQSPTHLIKTRGQQVTLRCSSQSGHNTVSWYQQALGQGPQFIFQYYREEENGRGNFPPRFSGLQFPNYSSELNVNALELDDSALYLCASSQAVGAEGTQYFGPGTRLTVL.

Here the CDR3 reads CASSQTTRSSYNEQFF. The CDR3 DNA reads TGCGCCAGCAGCCAAACGACTAGAAGCTCCTACAATGAGCAGTTCTTC. The chain recombines TRBV4-1 with TRBJ2-1; a possible D gene is TRBD2 (6 bases). The germline V gene encodes CDR1 MGHRA and CDR2 YSYEKL. V was pared by 2 bases and J by 0 bases, with 11 bases between. The CDR3 extends over 16 amino acids.

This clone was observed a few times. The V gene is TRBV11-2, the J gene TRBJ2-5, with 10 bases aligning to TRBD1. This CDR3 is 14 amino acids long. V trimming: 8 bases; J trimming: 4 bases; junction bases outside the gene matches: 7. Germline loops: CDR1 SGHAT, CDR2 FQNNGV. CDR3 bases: TGTGCCAGCGGGGACAGGGGATGGCCAGAGACCCAGTACTTC. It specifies CASGDRGWPETQYF.

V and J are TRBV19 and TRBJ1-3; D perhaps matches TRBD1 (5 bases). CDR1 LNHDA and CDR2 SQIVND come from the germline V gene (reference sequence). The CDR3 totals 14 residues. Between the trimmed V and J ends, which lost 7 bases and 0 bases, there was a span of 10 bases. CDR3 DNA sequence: TGTGCCAGTACCCACAGGTTCTCTGGAAACACCATATATTTT. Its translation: CASTHRFSGNTIYF.

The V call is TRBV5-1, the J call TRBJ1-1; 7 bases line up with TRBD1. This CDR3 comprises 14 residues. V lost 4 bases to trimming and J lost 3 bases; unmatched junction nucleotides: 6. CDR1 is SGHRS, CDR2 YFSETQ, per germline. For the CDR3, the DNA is TGCGCCAGCAGCCTACAGGGGCAATACACTGAAGCTTTCTTT. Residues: CASSLQGQYTEAFF.

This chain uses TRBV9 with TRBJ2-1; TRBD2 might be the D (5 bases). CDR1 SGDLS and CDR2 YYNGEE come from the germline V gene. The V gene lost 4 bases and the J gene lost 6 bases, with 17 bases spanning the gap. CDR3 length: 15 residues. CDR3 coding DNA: TGTGCCAGCAGCTCCTTCTGGACTGGACCCAATGAGCAGTTCTTC. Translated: CASSSFWTGPNEQFF. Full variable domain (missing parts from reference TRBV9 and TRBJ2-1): DSGVTQTPKHLITATGQRVTLRCSPRSGDLSVYWYQQSLDQGLQFLIQYYNGEERAKGNILERFSAQQFPDLHSELNLSSLELGDSALYFCASSSFWTGPNEQFFGPGTRLTVL.

The CDR3: CASSPWEVSYNEQFF. CDR3 coding DNA: TGCGCCAGCAGCCCCTGGGAGGTGTCCTACAATGAGCAGTTCTTC. The chain links TRBV5-1 to TRBJ2-1, with D possibly matching TRBD2 (6 bases). V was cut by 4 bases and J by 1 base, with 12 bases left in between. Germline CDR1 reads SGHRS; CDR2 reads YFSETQ. The CDR3 consists of 15 residues.

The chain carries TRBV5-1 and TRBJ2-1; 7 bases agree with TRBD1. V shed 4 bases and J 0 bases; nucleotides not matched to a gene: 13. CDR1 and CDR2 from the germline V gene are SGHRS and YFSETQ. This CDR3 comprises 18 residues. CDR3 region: CASSLPGQSLSSYNEQFF. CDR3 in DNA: TGCGCCAGCAGCCTACCGGGACAGAGCCTCAGCTCCTACAATGAGCAGTTCTTC.

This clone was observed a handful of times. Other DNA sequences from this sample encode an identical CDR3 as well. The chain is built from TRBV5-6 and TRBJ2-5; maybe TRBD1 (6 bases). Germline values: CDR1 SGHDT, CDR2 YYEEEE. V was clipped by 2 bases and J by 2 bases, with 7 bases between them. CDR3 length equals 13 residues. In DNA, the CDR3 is TGTGCCAGCAGCTTTGGACAGCAAGAGACCCAGTACTTC. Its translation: CASSFGQQETQYF.

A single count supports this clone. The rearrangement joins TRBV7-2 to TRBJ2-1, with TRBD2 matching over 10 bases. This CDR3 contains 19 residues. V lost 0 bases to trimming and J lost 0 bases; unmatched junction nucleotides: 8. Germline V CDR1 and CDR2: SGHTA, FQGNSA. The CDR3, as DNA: TGTGCCAGCAGCTTAGCCGGGACTAGCGTGCGAGTCTCCTACAATGAGCAGTTCTTC. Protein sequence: CASSLAGTSVRVSYNEQFF. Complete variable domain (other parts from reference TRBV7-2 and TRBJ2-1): GAGVSQSPSNKVTEKGKDVELRCDPISGHTALYWYRQSLGQGLEFLIYFQGNSAPDKSGLPSDRFSAERTGGSVSTLTIQRTQQEDSAVYLCASSLAGTSVRVSYNEQFFGPGTRLTVL.

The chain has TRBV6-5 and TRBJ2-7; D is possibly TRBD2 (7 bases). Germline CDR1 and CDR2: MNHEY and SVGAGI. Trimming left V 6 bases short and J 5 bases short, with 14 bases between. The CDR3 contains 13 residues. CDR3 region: CASRVGGLDEQYF. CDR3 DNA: TGTGCCAGCAGAGTCGGGGGGCTCGACGAGCAGTACTTC.

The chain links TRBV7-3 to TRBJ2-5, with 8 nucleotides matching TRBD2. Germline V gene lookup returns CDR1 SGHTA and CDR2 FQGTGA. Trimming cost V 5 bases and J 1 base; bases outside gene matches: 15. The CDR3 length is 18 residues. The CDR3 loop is CASSPGREALRFQETQYF. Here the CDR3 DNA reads TGTGCCAGCAGCCCGGGGCGGGAGGCTCTCCGCTTCCAAGAGACCCAGTACTTC.

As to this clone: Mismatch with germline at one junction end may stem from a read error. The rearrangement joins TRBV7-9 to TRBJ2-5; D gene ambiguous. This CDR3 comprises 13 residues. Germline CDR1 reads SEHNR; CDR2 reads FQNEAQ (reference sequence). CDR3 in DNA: TGTTCCAGCAGCTCTCGTTTCCAAGAGACCCAGTACTTC. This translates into CSSSSRFQETQYF. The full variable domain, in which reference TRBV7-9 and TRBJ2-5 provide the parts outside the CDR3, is DTGVSQNPRHKITKRGQNVTFRCDPISEHNRLYWYRQTLGQGPEFLTYFQNEAQLEKSRLLSDRFSAERPKGSFSTLEIQRTEQGDSAMYLCSSSSRFQETQYFGPGTRLLVL.

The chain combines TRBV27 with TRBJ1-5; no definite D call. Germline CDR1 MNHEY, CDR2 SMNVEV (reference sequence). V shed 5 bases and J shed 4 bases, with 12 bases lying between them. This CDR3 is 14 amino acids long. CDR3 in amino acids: CASSLYRLNQPQHF. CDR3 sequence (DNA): TGTGCCAGCAGTCTATATAGACTGAATCAGCCCCAGCATTTT.

Here the CDR3 reads CASSLTVLYEQYF. DNA of the CDR3: TGTGCCAGCAGTTTGACAGTACTCTACGAGCAGTACTTC. The chain employs TRBV5-6 and TRBJ2-7, with a weak D call TRBD1 (5 bases). The germline V gene has CDR1 SGHDT and CDR2 YYEEEE. V lost 5 bases and J 3 bases, leaving 12 bases between the germline ends. The CDR3 runs 13 residues.

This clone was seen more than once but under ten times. The CDR3 is CASSPKRGIAFF. The DNA of the CDR3 is TGTGCCAGCAGCCCTAAGCGGGGGATAGCTTTCTTT. V gene TRBV25-1 combines with J gene TRBJ1-1; perhaps TRBD1 as D (5 bases). The CDR3 is 12 residues long. Trimming removed 6 bases at V and 10 bases at J, with 15 bases between. CDR1 and CDR2 from the germline V gene are MGHDK and SYGVNS.

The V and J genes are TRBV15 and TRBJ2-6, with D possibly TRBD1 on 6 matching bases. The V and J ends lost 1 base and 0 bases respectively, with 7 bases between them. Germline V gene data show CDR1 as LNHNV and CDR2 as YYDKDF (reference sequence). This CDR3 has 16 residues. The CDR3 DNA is TGTGCCACCAGCAGAGGGGACAACTCTGGGGCCAACGTCCTGACTTTC. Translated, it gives CATSRGDNSGANVLTF.

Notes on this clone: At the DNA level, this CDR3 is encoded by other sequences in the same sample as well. CDR3 DNA: TGCGCCAGCAGCTTCGGACAGGGCAGGGAGACCCAGTACTTC. As protein: CASSFGQGRETQYF. The J gene is TRBJ2-5, the V gene TRBV5-1; TRBD1 matches 8 bases. The CDR3 totals 14 residues. The germline V gene encodes CDR1 SGHRS and CDR2 YFSETQ. V shed 2 bases and J 5 bases; nucleotides not matched to a gene: 5.

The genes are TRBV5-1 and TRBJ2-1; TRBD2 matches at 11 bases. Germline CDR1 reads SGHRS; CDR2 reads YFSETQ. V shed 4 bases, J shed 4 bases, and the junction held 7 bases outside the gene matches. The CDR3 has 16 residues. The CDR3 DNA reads TGCGCCAGCAGCCTGCAGGGACTAGCGGCTTACAATGAGCAGTTCTTC. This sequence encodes CASSLQGLAAYNEQFF.

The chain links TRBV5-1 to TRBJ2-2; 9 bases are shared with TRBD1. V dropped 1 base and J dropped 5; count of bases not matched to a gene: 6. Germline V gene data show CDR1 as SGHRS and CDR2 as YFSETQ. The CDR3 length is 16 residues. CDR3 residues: CASSLLGQGGTGELFF. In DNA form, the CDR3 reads TGCGCCAGCAGCTTGCTGGGACAGGGAGGAACCGGGGAGCTGTTTTTT.

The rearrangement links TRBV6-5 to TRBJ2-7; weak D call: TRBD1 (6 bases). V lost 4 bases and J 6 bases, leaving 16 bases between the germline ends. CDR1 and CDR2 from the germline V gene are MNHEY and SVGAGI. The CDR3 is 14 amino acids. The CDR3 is CASSSTGLSSEQYF. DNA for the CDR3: TGTGCCAGCAGTTCGACAGGTTTATCGTCCGAGCAGTACTTC.

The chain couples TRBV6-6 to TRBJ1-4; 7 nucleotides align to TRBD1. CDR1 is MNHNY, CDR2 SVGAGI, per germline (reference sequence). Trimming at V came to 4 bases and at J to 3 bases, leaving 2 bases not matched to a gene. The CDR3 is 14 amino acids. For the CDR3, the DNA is TGTGCCAGCAGTTCTCAGGGGGCTAATGAAAAACTGTTTTTT. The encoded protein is CASSSQGANEKLFF.

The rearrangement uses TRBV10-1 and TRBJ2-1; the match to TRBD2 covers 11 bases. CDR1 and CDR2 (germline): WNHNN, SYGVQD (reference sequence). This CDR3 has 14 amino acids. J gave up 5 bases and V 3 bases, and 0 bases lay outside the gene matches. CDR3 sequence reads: CASSELAGDNEQFF. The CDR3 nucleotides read TGCGCCAGCAGTGAACTAGCGGGAGACAATGAGCAGTTCTTC.

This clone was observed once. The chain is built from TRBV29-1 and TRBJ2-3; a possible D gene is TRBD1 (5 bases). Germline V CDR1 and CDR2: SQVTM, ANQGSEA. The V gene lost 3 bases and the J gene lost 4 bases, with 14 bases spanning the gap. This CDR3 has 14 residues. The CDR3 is CSVEVVRAPDTQYF. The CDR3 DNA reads TGCAGCGTTGAGGTGGTCAGGGCCCCAGATACGCAGTATTTT.

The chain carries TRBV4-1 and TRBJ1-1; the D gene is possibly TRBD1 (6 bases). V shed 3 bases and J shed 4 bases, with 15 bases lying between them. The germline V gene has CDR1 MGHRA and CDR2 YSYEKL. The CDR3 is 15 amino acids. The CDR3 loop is CASSQEGGLGTEAFF. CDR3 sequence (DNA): TGCGCCAGCAGCCAGGAAGGGGGTTTGGGCACTGAAGCTTTCTTT.

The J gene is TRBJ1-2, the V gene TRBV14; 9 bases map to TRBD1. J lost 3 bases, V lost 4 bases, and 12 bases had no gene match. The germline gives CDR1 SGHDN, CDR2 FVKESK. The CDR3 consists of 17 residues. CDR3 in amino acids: CASSPLKGTGSHYGYTF. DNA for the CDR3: TGTGCCAGCAGCCCACTGAAGGGGACAGGGAGCCACTATGGCTACACCTTC.